Listed below are T cell receptor beta chains from one sample, sequenced in a study of T cells after yellow fever vaccination. TCRdb analysed the 5' RACE reads with MiXCR anew, one entry per CDR3 protein. The data contain some 600,000 distinct CDR3 sequences, roughly 17% of them seen just once; the ten biggest clones take up 15% to 20%. The specimen comprised PBMCs, sampled less than 6 days after the first yellow fever vaccination. Every receptor here comes from a man younger than 30 who received the YFV17D yellow fever vaccine. Both conserved end residues are part of each CDR3. The order of the fields is J gene, D gene, V gene, clone size, CDR3 DNA, CDR3 protein. A D gene is named only where the DNA matches it firmly. A clone size is listed for some rows: how often the clone was seen (once, few, many), or a class if it is expanded.

TRBJ2-5,.,TRBV9,many,TGTGCCAGCAGTGAGGGGTACTCGCGGGCAGAGACCCAGTACTTC,CASSEGYSRAETQYF
TRBJ2-1,.,TRBV27,.,TGTGCCAGCACCTGGGGGGCGGGGGAGACAATGAGGCAGTTCTTC,CASTWGAGETMRQFF
TRBJ1-5,.,TRBV12-3/TRBV12-4,few,TGTGCCAGCAGTTTACACACTAGCAATCAGCCCCAGCATTTT,CASSLHTSNQPQHF
TRBJ2-4,TRBD1,TRBV7-2,.,TGTGCCAGCTTGCCGGGACAGGGTCTCTCCAAAAACATTCAGTACTTC,CASLPGQGLSKNIQYF
TRBJ1-1,.,TRBV6-2/TRBV6-3,.,TGTGCCAGCACCGACCTATTGCCCTCGGGAGCTTTCTTT,CASTDLLPSGAFF
TRBJ1-4,.,TRBV5-8,.,TGTGCCAGCAGCTTGAGGGCCGTTGCTAATGAAAAACTGTTTTTT,CASSLRAVANEKLFF
TRBJ2-7,TRBD2,TRBV4-1,.,TGCGCCAGCAGCCTATTTTCCGGGACTAGCGGGCTCGGCCTTCGGGACGAGCAGTACTTC,CASSLFSGTSGLGLRDEQYF
TRBJ2-2,.,TRBV10-3,.,TGTGCCATCGAGGGGGAAGTCGGGGAGCTGTTTTTT,CAIEGEVGELFF
TRBJ1-1,TRBD1,TRBV3-1,few,TGTGCCAGCAGCCAAGTCTTTGGACAGGGGGCAGGGGAAGCTTTCTTT,CASSQVFGQGAGEAFF
TRBJ2-3,.,TRBV6-5,few,TGTGCCAGCAGTTTAGGGAGCGGGCACACAGATACGCAGTATTTT,CASSLGSGHTDTQYF
TRBJ1-1,TRBD1,TRBV6-1,.,TGTGCCAGCAGAACCGGGACAGGGTCGAGCACTGAAGCTTTCTTT,CASRTGTGSSTEAFF
TRBJ2-5,.,TRBV6-2/TRBV6-3,few,TGTGCCAGCAGTCGGTCTACAGAGACCCAGTACTTC,CASSRSTETQYF
TRBJ1-2,.,TRBV21-1,.,TGTGCCAGCAGCATGGGAGACTATGGCTACACCTTC,CASSMGDYGYTF
TRBJ2-1,TRBD2,TRBV18,few,TGTGCCAGCTCACCACGCCTAGCGGGGGTCGATGAGCAGTTCTTC,CASSPRLAGVDEQFF
TRBJ2-2,TRBD2,TRBV5-6,.,TGTGCCAGCAGCTTCGGGAGGGATGAGTACACCGGGGAGCTGTTTTTT,CASSFGRDEYTGELFF
TRBJ1-2,.,TRBV7-9,.,TGTGCCAGCAGCCCGTCGGGACGGTTCTATGGCTACACCTTC,CASSPSGRFYGYTF